Each of the 11 T cell receptor beta chains below was sequenced from the same sample in a study of radiation and T cells in renal cell carcinoma. The method was immunoSEQ multiplex PCR; TCRdb's version includes in-frame clones alone and lacks a portion of them. The table includes about 150,000 clones, around nine tenths detected once. Time point denoted: blood 4 weeks post-SBRT, at nephrectomy. This sample's treatment: 15 Gy SBRT to primary tumor, nephrectomy 4 weeks later. The specimen was blood, collected from a patient whose treatment included radiotherapy and nephrectomy. Receptor source: a woman between 45 and 65 years old with renal cell carcinoma.

The chain is built from TRBV11-2 and TRBJ2-1; D not certain. V was trimmed by 0 bases and J by 9 bases, leaving 15 bases between them. CDR3 length: 15 residues. The germline CDR1 and CDR2 sequences are SGHAT and FQNNGV. CDR3 protein: CASSLEPGPTGEQFF. For the CDR3, the DNA is TGTGCCAGCAGCTTAGAGCCCGGGCCGACGGGTGAGCAGTTCTTC.

DNA for the CDR3: TGTGCCACCAGCAGCCCTGGAGCGGCAGATACGCAGTATTTT. Amino acids: CATSSPGAADTQYF. J is TRBJ2-3 and V is TRBV15; a possible D gene is TRBD2 (5 bases). Trimming left V 3 bases short and J 4 bases short, with 11 bases between. This CDR3 comprises 14 residues. Per germline, CDR1 LNHNV and CDR2 YYDKDF (reference sequence).

Concerning this clone: At the DNA level, this CDR3 is encoded by other sequences in the same sample as well. The chain employs TRBV27 and TRBJ2-3, with D uncertain. Germline values: CDR1 MNHEY, CDR2 SMNVEV (reference sequence). The CDR3 has 13 amino acids. V was clipped by 6 bases and J by 1 base, with 8 bases between them. The DNA of the CDR3 is TGTGCCAGCAGCCCCCGGCGCACAGATACGCAGTATTTT. Protein sequence: CASSPRRTDTQYF.

This clone has just a few counts. The chain links TRBV2 to TRBJ1-1; D may be TRBD1 (5 bases). V lost 1 base to trimming and J lost 0 bases, with 9 bases between them. Germline CDR1 SNHLY, CDR2 FYNNEI. This CDR3 is 15 amino acids long. This CDR3 is CASSEGGAMNTEAFF. In DNA form, the CDR3 reads TGTGCCAGCAGTGAAGGGGGCGCTATGAACACTGAAGCTTTCTTT.

The rearrangement uses TRBV7-2 and TRBJ1-2; the match to TRBD1 covers 9 bases. CDR1 and CDR2 from the germline V gene are SGHTA and FQGNSA. J was trimmed by 7 bases and V by 6 bases; bases with no gene match: 6. This CDR3 has 13 residues. This chain's CDR3 is CASSLQGAGGYTF. CDR3 coding DNA: TGTGCCAGCAGTTTACAGGGGGCTGGTGGCTACACCTTC.

This sequence joins TRBV10-3 and TRBJ1-3; D unclear. The length of the CDR3 is 14 residues. Trimming took 6 bases from V and 0 from J, leaving 9 bases between them. The germline gives CDR1 ENHRY, CDR2 SYGVKD. The CDR3 sequence: CAIRELSSGNTIYF. The CDR3 coding sequence is TGTGCCATCAGAGAGCTTTCCTCTGGAAACACCATATATTTT.

V is TRBV5-8 and J is TRBJ2-7; D not certain. V lost 4 bases, J lost 3 bases, and 8 bases lay in between. CDR1 is SGHTS and CDR2 is YDEGEE in the germline V gene. The CDR3 spans 12 residues. The CDR3 loop reads CASSHDGYEQYF. The CDR3 DNA reads TGTGCCAGCAGCCACGACGGCTACGAGCAGTACTTC.

V gene TRBV7-9 combines with J gene TRBJ2-1; 7 bases are shared with TRBD2. Germline assignment: CDR1 SEHNR and CDR2 FQNEAQ (reference sequence). CDR3 length: 18 residues. After removal of 7 bases from V and 4 bases from J, the junction contained 19 bases not matched to a gene. The CDR3 spells CASTKDAPGRGSYNEQFF. DNA of the CDR3: TGTGCCAGCACCAAGGACGCCCCAGGGCGGGGGTCGTACAATGAGCAGTTCTTC.

This clone was counted a single time. The chain joins TRBV11-2 to TRBJ2-3, with no clear D. The CDR3 extends over 14 amino acids. Per the germline V gene, CDR1 is SGHAT and CDR2 is FQNNGV. The V end was cut by 0 bases, the J end by 6 bases, with 10 bases between. The CDR3 sequence is CASSLDTGSDTQYF. The DNA for the CDR3 is TGTGCCAGCAGCTTAGACACCGGCTCTGATACGCAGTATTTT.

There are a few counts of this clone. This chain joins TRBV6-1 and TRBJ2-3; D call uncertain. Germline V CDR1 and CDR2: MNHNS, SASEGT. CDR3 length: 15 amino acids. Trimming took off 2 bases at V and 0 bases at J, with 9 bases between the two ends. The DNA for the CDR3 is TGTGCCAGCAGTGAAACCCCGGACAGCACAGATACGCAGTATTTT. Its protein is CASSETPDSTDTQYF.

CDR3 in amino acids: CASSSQASGRVSTGELFF. As DNA, the CDR3 is TGTGCCAGCTCGAGCCAGGCTAGCGGGAGAGTATCCACCGGGGAGCTGTTTTTT. This sequence joins TRBV18 and TRBJ2-2; TRBD2 aligns across 10 bases. V lost 6 bases to trimming and J lost 4 bases; unmatched junction nucleotides: 14. This CDR3 is built from 18 residues. The germline gives CDR1 KGHSH, CDR2 LQKENI.